This note documents a single T cell receptor beta chain sequence. Antigen specificity is unknown. The data derive from a study of a mutant IDH1 vaccine in newly diagnosed glioma. The ends were cut back, 10 bases at V and 2 bases at J, with 15 bases in the middle. The CDR3 sequence is 14 residues long. Germline-derived CDR1 and CDR2 are MNHNS and SASEGT. Described time point: week 35, safety follow-up. Vaccine doses each comprised 300 ug of mutant IDH1 20-mer peptide, with topical imiquimod. Profiling relied on immunoSEQ multiplex PCR, and the TCRdb table lists in-frame clones only, not all of them. This table holds about 30,000 clones, roughly 75% found once.

The V gene is TRBV6-1, the J gene TRBJ1-3, with unresolved D. This receptor was obtained from a woman aged 40-49 years with glioma. The material was PBMCs, obtained from a glioma patient whose treatment included an IDH1 peptide vaccine. Here the CDR3 reads CATQSTGTGNTIYF. CDR3 DNA: TGTGCCACCCAGTCAACGGGAACTGGAAACACCATATATTTT.